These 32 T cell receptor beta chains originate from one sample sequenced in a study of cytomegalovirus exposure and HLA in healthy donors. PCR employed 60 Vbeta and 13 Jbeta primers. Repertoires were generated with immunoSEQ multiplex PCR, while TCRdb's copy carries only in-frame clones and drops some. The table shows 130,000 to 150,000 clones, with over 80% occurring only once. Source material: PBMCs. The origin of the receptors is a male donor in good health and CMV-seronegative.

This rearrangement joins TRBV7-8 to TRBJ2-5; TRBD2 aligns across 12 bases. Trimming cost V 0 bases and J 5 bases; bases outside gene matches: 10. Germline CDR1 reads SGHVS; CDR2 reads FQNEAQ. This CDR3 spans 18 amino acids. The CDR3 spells CASSLAAGTSGYGETQYF. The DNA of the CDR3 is TGTGCCAGCAGCTTAGCAGCCGGGACTAGCGGGTATGGGGAGACCCAGTACTTC.

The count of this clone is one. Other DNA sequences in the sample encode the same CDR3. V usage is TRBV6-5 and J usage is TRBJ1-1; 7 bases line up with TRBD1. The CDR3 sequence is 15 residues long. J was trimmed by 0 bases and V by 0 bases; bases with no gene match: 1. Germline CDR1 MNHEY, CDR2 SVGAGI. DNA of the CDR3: TGTGCCAGCAGTTACTCGGGACAGATGAACACTGAAGCTTTCTTT. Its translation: CASSYSGQMNTEAFF.

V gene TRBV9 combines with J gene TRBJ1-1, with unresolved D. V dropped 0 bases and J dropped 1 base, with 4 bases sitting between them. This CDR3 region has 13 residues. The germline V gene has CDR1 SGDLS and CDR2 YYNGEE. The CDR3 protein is CASSVGANTEAFF. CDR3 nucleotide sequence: TGTGCCAGCAGCGTAGGAGCGAACACTGAAGCTTTCTTT.

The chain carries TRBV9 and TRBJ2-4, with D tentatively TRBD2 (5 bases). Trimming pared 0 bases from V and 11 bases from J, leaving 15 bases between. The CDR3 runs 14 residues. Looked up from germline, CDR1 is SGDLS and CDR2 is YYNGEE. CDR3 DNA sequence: TGTGCCAGCAGCGTAGCGGTCTCCTCGGAGGTTCAGTACTTC. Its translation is CASSVAVSSEVQYF.

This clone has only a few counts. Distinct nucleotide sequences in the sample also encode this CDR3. CDR3 sequence: CASSLKEETAYEQYF. Written as DNA, the CDR3 is TGTGCCAGCAGTTTAAAGGAGGAGACGGCCTACGAGCAGTACTTC. The chain is built from TRBV27 and TRBJ2-7; D is perhaps TRBD2 (5 bases). The CDR3 length is 15 residues. Germline V gene data show CDR1 as MNHEY and CDR2 as SMNVEV (reference sequence). With 2 bases removed from V and 2 bases from J, the gap between germline ends came to 13 bases.

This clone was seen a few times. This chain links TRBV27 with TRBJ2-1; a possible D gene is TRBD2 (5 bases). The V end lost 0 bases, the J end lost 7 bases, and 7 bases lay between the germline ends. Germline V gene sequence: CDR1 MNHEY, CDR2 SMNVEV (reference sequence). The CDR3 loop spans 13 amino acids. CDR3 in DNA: TGTGCCAGCAGTTTATCAACGGGGAATGAGCAGTTCTTC. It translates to CASSLSTGNEQFF.

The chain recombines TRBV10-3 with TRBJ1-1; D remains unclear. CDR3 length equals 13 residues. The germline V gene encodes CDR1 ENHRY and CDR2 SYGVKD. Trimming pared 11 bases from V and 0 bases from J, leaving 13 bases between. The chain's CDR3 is CALMGQLNTEAFF. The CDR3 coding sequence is TGTGCCCTCATGGGCCAGCTGAACACTGAAGCTTTCTTT.

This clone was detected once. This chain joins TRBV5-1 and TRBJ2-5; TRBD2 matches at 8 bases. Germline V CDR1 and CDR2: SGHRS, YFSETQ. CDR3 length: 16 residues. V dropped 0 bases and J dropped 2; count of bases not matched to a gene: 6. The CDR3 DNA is TGCGCCAGCAGCTTGGCCTTCCGCGGGGGGCAAGAGACCCAGTACTTC. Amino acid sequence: CASSLAFRGGQETQYF.

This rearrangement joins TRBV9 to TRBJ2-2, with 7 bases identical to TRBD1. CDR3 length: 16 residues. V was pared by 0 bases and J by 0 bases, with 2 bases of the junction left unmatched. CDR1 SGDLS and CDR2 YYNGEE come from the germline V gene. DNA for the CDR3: TGTGCCAGCAGCGTAGAAGGACAGGCGAACACCGGGGAGCTGTTTTTT. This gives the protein CASSVEGQANTGELFF. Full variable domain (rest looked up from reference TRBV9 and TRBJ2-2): DSGVTQTPKHLITATGQRVTLRCSPRSGDLSVYWYQQSLDQGLQFLIQYYNGEERAKGNILERFSAQQFPDLHSELNLSSLELGDSALYFCASSVEGQANTGELFFGEGSRLTVL.

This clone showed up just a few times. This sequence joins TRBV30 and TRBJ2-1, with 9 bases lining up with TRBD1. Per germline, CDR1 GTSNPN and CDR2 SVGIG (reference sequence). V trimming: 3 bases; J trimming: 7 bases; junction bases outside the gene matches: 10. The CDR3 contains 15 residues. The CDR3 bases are TGTGCCTGGAGCCCCGGGACAGGGCATTGGAATGAGCAGTTCTTC. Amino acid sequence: CAWSPGTGHWNEQFF.

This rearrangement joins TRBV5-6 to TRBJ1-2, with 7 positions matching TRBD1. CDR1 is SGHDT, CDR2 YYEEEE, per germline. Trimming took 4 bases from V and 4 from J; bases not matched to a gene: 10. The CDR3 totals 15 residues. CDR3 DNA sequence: TGTGCCAGCAGCCAGCCCCCGGGACAGATCTATGGCTACACCTTC. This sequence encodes CASSQPPGQIYGYTF.

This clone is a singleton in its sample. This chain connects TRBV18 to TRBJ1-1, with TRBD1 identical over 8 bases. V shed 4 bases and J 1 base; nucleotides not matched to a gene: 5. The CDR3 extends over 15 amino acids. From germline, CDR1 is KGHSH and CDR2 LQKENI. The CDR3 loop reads CASSRQGATNTEAFF. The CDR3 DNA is TGTGCCAGCTCACGGCAGGGGGCTACGAACACTGAAGCTTTCTTT.

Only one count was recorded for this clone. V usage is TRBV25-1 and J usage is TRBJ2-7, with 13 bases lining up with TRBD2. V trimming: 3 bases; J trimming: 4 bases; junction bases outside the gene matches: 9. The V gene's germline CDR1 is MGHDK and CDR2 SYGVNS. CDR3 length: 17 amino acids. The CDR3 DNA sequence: TGTGCCAGCAGTGATATAACGGGACTAGCGGGGCTATACGAGCAGTACTTC. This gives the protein CASSDITGLAGLYEQYF.

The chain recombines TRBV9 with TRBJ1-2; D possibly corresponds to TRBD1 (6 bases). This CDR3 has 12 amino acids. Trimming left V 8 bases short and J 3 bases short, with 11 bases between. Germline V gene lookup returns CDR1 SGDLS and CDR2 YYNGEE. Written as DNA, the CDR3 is TGTGCCAGTCAGGGGTTTTACTATGGCTACACCTTC. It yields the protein CASQGFYYGYTF.

CDR3 sequence (DNA): TGTGCCAGCACCACGGGGGGGAATGAGCAGTTCTTC. It yields the protein CASTTGGNEQFF. This chain links TRBV9 with TRBJ2-1; 8 nucleotides line up with TRBD2. Trimming cost V 6 bases and J 7 bases; bases outside gene matches: 3. Germline assignment: CDR1 SGDLS and CDR2 YYNGEE. The CDR3 contains 12 residues.

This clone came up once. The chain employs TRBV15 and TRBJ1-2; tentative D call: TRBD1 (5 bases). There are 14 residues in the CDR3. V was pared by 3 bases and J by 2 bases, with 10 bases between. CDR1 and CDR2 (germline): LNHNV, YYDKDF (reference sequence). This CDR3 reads CATSSLTGNYGYTF. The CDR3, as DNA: TGTGCCACCAGCAGCTTAACAGGAAACTATGGCTACACCTTC.

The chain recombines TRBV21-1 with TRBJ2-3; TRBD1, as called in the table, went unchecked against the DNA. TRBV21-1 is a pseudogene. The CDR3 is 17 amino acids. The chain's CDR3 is CASSFRGGDRGTDTQYF. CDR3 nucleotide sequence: TGTGCCAGCAGCTTCCGAGGAGGGGACAGGGGCACAGATACGCAGTATTTT.

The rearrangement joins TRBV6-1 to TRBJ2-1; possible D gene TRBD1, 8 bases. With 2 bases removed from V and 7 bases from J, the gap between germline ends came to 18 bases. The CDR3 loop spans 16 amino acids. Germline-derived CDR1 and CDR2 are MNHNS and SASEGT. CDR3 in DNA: TGTGCCAGCAGTGAAAAAGCGGGGAGGACAGGGAATGAGCAGTTCTTC. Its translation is CASSEKAGRTGNEQFF.

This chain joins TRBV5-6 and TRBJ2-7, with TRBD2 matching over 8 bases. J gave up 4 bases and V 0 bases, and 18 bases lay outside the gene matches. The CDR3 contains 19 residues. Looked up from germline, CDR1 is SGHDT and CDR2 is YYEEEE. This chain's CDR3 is CASSLEDAVGGADGYEQYF. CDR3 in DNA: TGTGCCAGCAGCTTGGAGGACGCTGTCGGGGGGGCCGATGGTTACGAGCAGTACTTC.

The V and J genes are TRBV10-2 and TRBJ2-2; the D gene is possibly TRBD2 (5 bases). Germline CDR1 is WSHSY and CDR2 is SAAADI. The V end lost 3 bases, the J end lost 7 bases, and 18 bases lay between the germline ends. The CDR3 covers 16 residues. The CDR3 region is CASSDRLSRGLGELFF. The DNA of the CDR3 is TGCGCCAGCAGTGATAGGCTGTCGAGAGGACTCGGGGAGCTGTTTTTT.

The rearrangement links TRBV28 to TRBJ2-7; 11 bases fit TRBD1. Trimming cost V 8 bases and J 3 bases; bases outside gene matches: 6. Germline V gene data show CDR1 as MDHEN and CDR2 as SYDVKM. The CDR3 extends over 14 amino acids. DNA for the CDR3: TGTGCCAGCCTCGGGACAGGGGGTGACTACGAGCAGTACTTC. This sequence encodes CASLGTGGDYEQYF.

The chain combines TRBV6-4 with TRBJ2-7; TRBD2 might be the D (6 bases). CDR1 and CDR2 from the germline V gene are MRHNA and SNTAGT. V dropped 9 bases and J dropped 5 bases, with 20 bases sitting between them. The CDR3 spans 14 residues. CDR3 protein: CARLEGRGKNEQYF. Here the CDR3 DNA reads TGTGCCAGATTGGAGGGGAGAGGCAAGAACGAGCAGTACTTC.

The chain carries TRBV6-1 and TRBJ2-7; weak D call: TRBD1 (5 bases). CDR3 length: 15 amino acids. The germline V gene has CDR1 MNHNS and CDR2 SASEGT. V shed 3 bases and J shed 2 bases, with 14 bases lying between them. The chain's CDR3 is CASSDEQALTYEQYF. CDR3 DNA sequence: TGTGCCAGCAGTGATGAACAGGCGTTGACCTACGAGCAGTACTTC.

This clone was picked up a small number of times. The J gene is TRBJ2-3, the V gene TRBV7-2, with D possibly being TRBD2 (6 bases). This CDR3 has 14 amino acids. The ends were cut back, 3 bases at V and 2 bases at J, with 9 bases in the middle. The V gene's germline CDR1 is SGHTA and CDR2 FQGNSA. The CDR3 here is CASSFSGYTDTQYF. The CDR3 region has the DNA TGTGCCAGCAGCTTTAGCGGTTACACAGATACGCAGTATTTT. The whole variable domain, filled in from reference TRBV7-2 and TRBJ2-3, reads GAGVSQSPSNKVTEKGKDVELRCDPISGHTALYWYRQSLGQGLEFLIYFQGNSAPDKSGLPSDRFSAERTGGSVSTLTIQRTQQEDSAVYLCASSFSGYTDTQYFGPGTRLTVL.

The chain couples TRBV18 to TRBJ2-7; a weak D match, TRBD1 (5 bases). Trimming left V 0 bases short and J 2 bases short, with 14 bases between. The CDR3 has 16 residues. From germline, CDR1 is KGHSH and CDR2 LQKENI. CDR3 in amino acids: CASSPPSAGPPYEQYF. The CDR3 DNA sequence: TGTGCCAGCTCACCACCGTCGGCAGGGCCCCCCTACGAGCAGTACTTC.

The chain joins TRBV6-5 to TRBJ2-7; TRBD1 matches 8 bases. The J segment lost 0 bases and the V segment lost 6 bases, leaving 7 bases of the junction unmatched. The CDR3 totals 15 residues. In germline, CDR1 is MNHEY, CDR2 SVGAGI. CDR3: CASRDRDRSSYEQYF. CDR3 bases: TGTGCCAGCAGGGACCGGGACAGGAGCTCCTACGAGCAGTACTTC.

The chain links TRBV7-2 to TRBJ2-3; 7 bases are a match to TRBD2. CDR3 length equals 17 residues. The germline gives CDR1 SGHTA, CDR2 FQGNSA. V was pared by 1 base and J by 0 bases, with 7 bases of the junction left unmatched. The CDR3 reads CASSLGFSGYSTDTQYF. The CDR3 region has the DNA TGTGCCAGCAGCTTAGGGTTTAGCGGGTATAGCACAGATACGCAGTATTTT.

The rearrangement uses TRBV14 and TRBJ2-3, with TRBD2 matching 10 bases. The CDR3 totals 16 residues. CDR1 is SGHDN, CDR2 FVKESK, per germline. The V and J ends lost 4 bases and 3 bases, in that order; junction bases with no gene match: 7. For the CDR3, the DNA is TGTGCCAGCAGCCCGTTGAGGACTAGCGGTACAGATACGCAGTATTTT. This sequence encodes CASSPLRTSGTDTQYF.

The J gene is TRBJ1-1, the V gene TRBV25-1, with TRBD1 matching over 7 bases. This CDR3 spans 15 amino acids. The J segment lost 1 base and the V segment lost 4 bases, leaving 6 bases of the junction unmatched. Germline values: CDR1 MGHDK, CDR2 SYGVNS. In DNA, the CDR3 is TGTGCCAGCAGTGCTAACAGGGGACCGAACACTGAAGCTTTCTTT. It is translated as CASSANRGPNTEAFF.

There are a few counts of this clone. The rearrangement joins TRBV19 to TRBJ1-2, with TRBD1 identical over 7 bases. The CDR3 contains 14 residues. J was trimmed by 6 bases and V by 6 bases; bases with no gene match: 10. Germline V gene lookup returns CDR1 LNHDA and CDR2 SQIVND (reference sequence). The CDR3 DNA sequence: TGTGCCAGTAGGGGATTACAGGGGTATCATGGCTACACCTTC. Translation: CASRGLQGYHGYTF.

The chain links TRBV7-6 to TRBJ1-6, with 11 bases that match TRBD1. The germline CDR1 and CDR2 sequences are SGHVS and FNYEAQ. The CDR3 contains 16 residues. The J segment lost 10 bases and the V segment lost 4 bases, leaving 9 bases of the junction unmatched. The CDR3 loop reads CASSSDSGQGASPLHF. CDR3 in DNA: TGTGCCAGCAGCTCGGACTCAGGACAGGGGGCATCACCCCTCCACTTT.

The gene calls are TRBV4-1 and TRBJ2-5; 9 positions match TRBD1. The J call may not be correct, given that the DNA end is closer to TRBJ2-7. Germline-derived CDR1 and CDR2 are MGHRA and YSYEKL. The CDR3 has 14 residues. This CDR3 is CASSPGQGPDEQYF. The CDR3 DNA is TGCGCCAGCAGCCCGGGACAGGGTCCGGACGAGCAGTACTTC.